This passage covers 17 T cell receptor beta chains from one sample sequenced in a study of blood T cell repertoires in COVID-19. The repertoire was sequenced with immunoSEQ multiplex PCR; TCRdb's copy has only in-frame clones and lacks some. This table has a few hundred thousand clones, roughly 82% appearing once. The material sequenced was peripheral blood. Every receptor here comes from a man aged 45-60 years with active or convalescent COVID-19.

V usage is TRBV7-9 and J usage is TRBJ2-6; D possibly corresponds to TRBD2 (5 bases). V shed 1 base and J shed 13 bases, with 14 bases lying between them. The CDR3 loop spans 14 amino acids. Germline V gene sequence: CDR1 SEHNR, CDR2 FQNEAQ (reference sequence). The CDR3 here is CASSLVTSPGVLTF. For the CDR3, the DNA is TGTGCCAGCAGCTTAGTTACGTCTCCGGGGGTCCTGACTTTC. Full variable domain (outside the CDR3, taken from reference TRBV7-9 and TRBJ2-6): DTGVSQNPRHKITKRGQNVTFRCDPISEHNRLYWYRQTLGQGPEFLTYFQNEAQLEKSRLLSDRFSAERPKGSFSTLEIQRTEQGDSAMYLCASSLVTSPGVLTFGAGSRLTVL.

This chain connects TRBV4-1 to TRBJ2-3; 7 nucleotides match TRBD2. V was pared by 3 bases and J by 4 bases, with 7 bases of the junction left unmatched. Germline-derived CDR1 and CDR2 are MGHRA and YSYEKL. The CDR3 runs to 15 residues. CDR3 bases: TGCGCCAGCAGCCAGGGTACTAGCGTCGCAGATACGCAGTATTTT. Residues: CASSQGTSVADTQYF.

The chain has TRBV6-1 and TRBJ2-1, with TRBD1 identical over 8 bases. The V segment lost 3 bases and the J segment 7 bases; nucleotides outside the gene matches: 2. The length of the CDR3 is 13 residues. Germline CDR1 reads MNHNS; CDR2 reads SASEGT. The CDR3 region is CASSDRGLNEQFF. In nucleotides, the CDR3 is TGTGCCAGCAGTGACAGGGGGCTTAATGAGCAGTTCTTC.

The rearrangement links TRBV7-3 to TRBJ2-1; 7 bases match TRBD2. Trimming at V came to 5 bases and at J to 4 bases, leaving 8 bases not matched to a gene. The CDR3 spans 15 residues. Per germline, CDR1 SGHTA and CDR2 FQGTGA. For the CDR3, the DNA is TGTGCCAGCAGCACCAGACTAGCAGGGTACAATGAGCAGTTCTTC. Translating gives CASSTRLAGYNEQFF.

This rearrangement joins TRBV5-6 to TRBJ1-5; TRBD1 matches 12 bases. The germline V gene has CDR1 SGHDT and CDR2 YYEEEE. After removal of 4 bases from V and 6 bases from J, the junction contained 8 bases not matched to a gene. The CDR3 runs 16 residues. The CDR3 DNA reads TGTGCCAGCAGCGGATACCGGGACAGGGGGCGTCAGCCCCAGCATTTT. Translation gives CASSGYRDRGRQPQHF.

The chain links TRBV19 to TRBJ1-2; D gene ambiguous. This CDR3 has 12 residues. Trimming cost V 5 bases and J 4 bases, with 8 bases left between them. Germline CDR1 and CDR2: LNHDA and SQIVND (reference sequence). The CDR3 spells CASSRDAYGYTF. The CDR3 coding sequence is TGTGCCAGTAGTCGGGATGCCTATGGCTACACCTTC.

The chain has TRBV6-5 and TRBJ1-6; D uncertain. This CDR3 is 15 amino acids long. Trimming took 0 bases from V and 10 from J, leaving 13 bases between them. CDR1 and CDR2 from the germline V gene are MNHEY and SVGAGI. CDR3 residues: CASSYSTGRASPLHF. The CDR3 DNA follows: TGTGCCAGCAGTTACTCGACGGGGAGGGCATCACCCCTCCACTTT.

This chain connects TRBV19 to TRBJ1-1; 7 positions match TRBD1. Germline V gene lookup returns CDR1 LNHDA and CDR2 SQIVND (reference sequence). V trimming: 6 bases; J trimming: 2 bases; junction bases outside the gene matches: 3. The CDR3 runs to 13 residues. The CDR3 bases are TGTGCCAGTAGCTGGACAGGAAACACTGAAGCTTTCTTT. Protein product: CASSWTGNTEAFF. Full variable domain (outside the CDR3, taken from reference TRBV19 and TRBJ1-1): DGGITQSPKYLFRKEGQNVTLSCEQNLNHDAMYWYRQDPGQGLRLIYYSQIVNDFQKGDIAEGYSVSREKKESFPLTVTSAQKNPTAFYLCASSWTGNTEAFFGQGTRLTVV.

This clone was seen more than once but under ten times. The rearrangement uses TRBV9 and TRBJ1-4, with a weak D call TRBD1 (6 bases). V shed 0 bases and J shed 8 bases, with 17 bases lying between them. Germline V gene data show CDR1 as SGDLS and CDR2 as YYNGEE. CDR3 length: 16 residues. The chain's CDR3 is CASSVAGGTWGEKLFF. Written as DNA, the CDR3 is TGTGCCAGCAGCGTAGCGGGGGGGACATGGGGCGAAAAACTGTTTTTT.

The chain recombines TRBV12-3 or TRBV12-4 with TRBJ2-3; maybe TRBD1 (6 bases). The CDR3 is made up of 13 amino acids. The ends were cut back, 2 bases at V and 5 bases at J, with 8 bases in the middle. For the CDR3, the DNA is TGTGCCAGCAGTTTATCAGGGGTAGATACGCAGTATTTT. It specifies CASSLSGVDTQYF.

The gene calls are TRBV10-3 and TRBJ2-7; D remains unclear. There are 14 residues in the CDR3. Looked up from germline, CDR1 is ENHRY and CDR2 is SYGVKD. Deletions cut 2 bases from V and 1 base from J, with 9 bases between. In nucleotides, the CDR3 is TGTGCCATCAGTGAGCTTATGGCATCCTACGAGCAGTACTTC. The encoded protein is CAISELMASYEQYF.

CDR3 DNA: TGTGCCAGCAGCTCAGCGCGAGGCGGCCGAGCCACCGGGGAGCTGTTTTTT. It encodes CASSSARGGRATGELFF. The V gene is TRBV5-4, the J gene TRBJ2-2, with unresolved D. The CDR3 is made up of 17 amino acids. Per germline, CDR1 SGHNT and CDR2 YYREEE (reference sequence). Trimming removed 3 bases from V and 4 bases from J, with 19 bases in between.

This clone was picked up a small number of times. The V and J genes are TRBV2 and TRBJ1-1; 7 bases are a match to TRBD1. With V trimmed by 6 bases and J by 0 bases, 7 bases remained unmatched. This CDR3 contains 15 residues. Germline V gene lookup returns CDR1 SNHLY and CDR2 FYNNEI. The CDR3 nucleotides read TGTGCCAGCAGCAGGACAGGCAATATGAACACTGAAGCTTTCTTT. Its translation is CASSRTGNMNTEAFF.

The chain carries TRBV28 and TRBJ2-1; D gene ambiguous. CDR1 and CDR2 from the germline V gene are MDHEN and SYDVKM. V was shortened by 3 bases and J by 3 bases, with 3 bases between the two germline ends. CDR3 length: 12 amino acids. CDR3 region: CASSFNYNEQFF. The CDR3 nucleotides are TGTGCCAGCAGTTTTAACTACAATGAGCAGTTCTTC.

CDR3 residues: CASSPRTDTTNEKLFF. Written as DNA, the CDR3 is TGCGCCAGCAGCCCAAGGACAGACACAACTAATGAAAAACTGTTTTTT. This chain uses TRBV5-1 with TRBJ1-4; D possibly corresponds to TRBD1 (6 bases). The CDR3 contains 16 residues. Germline V gene lookup returns CDR1 SGHRS and CDR2 YFSETQ. Trimming left V 4 bases short and J 0 bases short, with 13 bases between.

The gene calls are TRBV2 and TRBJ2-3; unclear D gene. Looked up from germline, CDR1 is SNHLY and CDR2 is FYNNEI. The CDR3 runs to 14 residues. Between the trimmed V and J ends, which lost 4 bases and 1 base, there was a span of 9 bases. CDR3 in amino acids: CASSVEQGTDTQYF. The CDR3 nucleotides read TGTGCCAGCAGTGTTGAGCAGGGCACAGATACGCAGTATTTT.

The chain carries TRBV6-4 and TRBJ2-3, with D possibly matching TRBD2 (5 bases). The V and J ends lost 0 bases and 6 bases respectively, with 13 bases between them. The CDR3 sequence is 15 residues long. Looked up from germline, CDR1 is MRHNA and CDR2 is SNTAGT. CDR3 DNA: TGTGCCAGCAGTGACTCGATGAATACGGGGGATACGCAGTATTTT. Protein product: CASSDSMNTGDTQYF.